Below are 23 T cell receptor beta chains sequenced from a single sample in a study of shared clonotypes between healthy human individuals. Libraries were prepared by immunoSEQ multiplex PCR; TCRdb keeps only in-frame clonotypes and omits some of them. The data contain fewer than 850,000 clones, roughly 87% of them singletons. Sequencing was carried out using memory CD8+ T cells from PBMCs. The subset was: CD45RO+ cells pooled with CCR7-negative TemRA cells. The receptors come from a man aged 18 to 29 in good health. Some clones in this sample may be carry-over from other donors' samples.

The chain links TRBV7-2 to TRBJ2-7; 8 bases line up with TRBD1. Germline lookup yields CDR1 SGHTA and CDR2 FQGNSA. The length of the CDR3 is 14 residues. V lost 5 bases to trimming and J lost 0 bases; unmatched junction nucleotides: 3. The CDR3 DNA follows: TGTGCCAGCAGCGGGGGACAGGCCTCCTACGAGCAGTACTTC. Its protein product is CASSGGQASYEQYF.

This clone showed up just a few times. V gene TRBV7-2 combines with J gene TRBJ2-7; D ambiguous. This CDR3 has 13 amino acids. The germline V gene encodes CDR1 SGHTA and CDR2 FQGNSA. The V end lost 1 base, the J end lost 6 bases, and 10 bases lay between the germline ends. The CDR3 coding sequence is TGTGCCAGCAGCTTAGATGGGCGCTCCGAGCAGTACTTC. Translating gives CASSLDGRSEQYF. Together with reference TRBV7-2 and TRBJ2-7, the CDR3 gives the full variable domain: GAGVSQSPSNKVTEKGKDVELRCDPISGHTALYWYRQSLGQGLEFLIYFQGNSAPDKSGLPSDRFSAERTGGSVSTLTIQRTQQEDSAVYLCASSLDGRSEQYFGPGTRLTVT.

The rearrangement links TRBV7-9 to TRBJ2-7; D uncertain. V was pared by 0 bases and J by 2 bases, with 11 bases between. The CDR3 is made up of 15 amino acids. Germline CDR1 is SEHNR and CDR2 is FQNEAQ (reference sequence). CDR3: CASSLAAESTYEQYF. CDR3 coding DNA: TGTGCCAGCAGCTTAGCGGCAGAATCCACCTACGAGCAGTACTTC.

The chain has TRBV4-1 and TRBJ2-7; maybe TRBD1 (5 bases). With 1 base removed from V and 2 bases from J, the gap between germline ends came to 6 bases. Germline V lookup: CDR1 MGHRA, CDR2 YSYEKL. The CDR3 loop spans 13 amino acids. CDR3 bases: TGCGCCAGCAGCCAAGGCAGGGCCTACGAGCAGTACTTC. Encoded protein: CASSQGRAYEQYF.

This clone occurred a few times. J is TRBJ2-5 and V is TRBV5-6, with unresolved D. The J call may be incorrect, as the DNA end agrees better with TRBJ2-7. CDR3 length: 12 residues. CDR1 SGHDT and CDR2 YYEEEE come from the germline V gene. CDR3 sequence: CASSLTYYEQYF. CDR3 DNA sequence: TGTGCCAGCAGCCTGACCTACTACGAGCAGTACTTC.

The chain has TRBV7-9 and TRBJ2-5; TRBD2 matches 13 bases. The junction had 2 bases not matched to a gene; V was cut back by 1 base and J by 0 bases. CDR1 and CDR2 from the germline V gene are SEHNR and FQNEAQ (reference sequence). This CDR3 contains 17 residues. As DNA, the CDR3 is TGTGCCAGCAGCTTAGTGACTAGCGGGAGGTACCAAGAGACCCAGTACTTC. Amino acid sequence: CASSLVTSGRYQETQYF.

The CDR3 DNA sequence: TGTGCCAGCAGTTCATCCAACAGGGGAACAACTAATGAAAAACTGTTTTTT. This codes for CASSSSNRGTTNEKLFF. The genes are TRBV28 and TRBJ1-4, with TRBD1 matching over 7 bases. From germline, CDR1 is MDHEN and CDR2 SYDVKM. With 4 bases clipped from V and 0 bases from J, the junction kept 8 bases outside the gene matches. The CDR3 runs to 17 residues.

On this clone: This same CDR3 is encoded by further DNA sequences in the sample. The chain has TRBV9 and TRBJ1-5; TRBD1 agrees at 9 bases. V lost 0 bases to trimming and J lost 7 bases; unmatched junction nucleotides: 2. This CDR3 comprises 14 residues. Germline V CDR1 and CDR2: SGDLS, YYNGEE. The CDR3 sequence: CASSVGDRGQPQHF. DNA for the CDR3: TGTGCCAGCAGCGTAGGTGACAGGGGGCAGCCCCAGCATTTT.

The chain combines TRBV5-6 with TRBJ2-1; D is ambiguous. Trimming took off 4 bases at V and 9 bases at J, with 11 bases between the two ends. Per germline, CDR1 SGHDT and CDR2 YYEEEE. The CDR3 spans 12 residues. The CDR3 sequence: CASSLPDGEQFF. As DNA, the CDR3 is TGTGCCAGCAGCCTCCCGGATGGTGAGCAGTTCTTC.

The CDR3 spells CASSLYLTVGSSYNEQFF. CDR3 nucleotide sequence: TGTGCCAGCAGTTTATATTTAACTGTTGGGAGCTCCTACAATGAGCAGTTCTTC. V is TRBV27 and J is TRBJ2-1, with D possibly being TRBD2 (5 bases). CDR1 MNHEY and CDR2 SMNVEV come from the germline V gene (reference sequence). The germline V and J ends were trimmed by 1 base and 0 bases, with 16 bases remaining between them. The CDR3 covers 18 residues.

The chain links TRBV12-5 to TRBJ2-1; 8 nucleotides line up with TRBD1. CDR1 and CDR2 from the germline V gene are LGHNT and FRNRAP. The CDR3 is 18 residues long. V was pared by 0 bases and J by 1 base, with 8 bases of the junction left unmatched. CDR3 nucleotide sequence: TGTGCTAGTGGTTTGGTCACGAATGACAGGGGATCCTACAATGAGCAGTTCTTC. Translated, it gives CASGLVTNDRGSYNEQFF.

The CDR3 nucleotides are TGTGCCAGTACCTCGACTCAGGACAGGGGACGGAACACTGAAGCTTTCTTT. It encodes CASTSTQDRGRNTEAFF. The rearrangement uses TRBV19 and TRBJ1-1; 9 bases line up with TRBD1. V was clipped by 7 bases and J by 1 base; unmatched bases: 13. The germline gives CDR1 LNHDA, CDR2 SQIVND (reference sequence). CDR3 size: 17 residues.

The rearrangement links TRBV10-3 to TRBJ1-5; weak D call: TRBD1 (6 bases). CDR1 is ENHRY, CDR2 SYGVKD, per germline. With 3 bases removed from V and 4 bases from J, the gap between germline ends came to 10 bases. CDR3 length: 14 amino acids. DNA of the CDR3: TGTGCCATCAGTGACGGACAGATTAATCAGCCCCAGCATTTT. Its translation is CAISDGQINQPQHF.

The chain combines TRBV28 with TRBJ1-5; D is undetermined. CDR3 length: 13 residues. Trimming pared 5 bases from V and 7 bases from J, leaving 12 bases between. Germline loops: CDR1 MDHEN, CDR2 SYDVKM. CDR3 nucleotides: TGTGCCAGCAGTCCGGGTTTTTCCCAGCCCCAGCATTTT. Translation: CASSPGFSQPQHF. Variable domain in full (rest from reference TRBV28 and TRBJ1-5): DVKVTQSSRYLVKRTGEKVFLECVQDMDHENMFWYRQDPGLGLRLIYFSYDVKMKEKGDIPEGYSVSREKKERFSLILESASTNQTSMYLCASSPGFSQPQHFGDGTRLSIL.

This chain's CDR3 is CASSLALTSEQYF. Here the CDR3 DNA reads TGTGCCAGCAGCTTAGCGCTGACTAGCGAGCAGTACTTC. The V and J genes are TRBV7-8 and TRBJ2-7; D possibly corresponds to TRBD2 (6 bases). The germline CDR1 and CDR2 sequences are SGHVS and FQNEAQ. V was trimmed by 0 bases and J by 6 bases, leaving 9 bases between them. The CDR3 runs to 13 residues. The entire variable domain, with the rest obtained from reference TRBV7-8 and TRBJ2-7, is as follows: GAGVSQSPRYKVAKRGQDVALRCDPISGHVSLFWYQQALGQGPEFLTYFQNEAQLDKSGLPSDRFFAERPEGSVSTLKIQRTQQEDSAVYLCASSLALTSEQYFGPGTRLTVT.

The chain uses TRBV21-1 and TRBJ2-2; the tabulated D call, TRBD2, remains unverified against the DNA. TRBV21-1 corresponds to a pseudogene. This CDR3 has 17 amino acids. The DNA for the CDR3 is TGTGCCAGCAGCACTGATAAAGGACTCCCGAACACCGGGGAGCTGTTTTTT. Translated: CASSTDKGLPNTGELFF.

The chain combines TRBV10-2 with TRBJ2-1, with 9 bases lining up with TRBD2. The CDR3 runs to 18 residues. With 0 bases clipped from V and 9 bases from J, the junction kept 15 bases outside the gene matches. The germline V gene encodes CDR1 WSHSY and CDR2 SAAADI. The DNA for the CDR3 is TGCGCCAGCAGTGAGTCTCGAGCCTTCGGCGGGAGGGCCACTGAGCAGTTCTTC. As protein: CASSESRAFGGRATEQFF.

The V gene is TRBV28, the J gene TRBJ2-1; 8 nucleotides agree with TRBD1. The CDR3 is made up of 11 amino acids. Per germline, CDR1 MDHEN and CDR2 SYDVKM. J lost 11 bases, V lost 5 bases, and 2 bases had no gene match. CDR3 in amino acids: CASSDRGQQFF. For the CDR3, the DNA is TGTGCCAGCAGTGACAGGGGTCAGCAGTTCTTC. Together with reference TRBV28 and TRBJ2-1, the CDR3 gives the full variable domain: DVKVTQSSRYLVKRTGEKVFLECVQDMDHENMFWYRQDPGLGLRLIYFSYDVKMKEKGDIPEGYSVSREKKERFSLILESASTNQTSMYLCASSDRGQQFFGPGTRLTVL.

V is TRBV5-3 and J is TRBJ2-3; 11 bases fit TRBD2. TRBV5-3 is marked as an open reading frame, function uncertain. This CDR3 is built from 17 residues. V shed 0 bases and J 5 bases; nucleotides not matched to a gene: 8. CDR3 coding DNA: TGTGCCAGAAGCTTGGGTGGGCTAGCGGGGGGAGGAGATACGCAGTATTTT. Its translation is CARSLGGLAGGGDTQYF.

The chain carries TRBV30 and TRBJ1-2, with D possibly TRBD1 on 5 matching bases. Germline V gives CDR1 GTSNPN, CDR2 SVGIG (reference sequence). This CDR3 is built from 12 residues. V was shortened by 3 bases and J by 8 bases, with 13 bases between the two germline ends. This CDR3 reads CAWRLGRWGYTF. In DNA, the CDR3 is TGTGCCTGGAGATTGGGACGATGGGGCTACACCTTC.

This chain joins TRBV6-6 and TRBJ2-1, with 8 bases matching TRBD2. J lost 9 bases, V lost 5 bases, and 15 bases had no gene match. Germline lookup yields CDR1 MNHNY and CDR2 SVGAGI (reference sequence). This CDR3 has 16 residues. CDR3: CASSATREEYESEQFF. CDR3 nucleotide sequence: TGTGCCAGCAGTGCGACGCGGGAGGAGTATGAATCTGAGCAGTTCTTC.

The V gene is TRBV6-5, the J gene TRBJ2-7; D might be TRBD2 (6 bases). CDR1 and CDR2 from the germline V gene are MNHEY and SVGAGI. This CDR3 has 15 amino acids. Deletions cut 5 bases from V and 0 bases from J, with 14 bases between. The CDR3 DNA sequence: TGTGCCAGCAGTGTCGGTTTAGCGGCCTCCTACGAGCAGTACTTC. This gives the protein CASSVGLAASYEQYF.

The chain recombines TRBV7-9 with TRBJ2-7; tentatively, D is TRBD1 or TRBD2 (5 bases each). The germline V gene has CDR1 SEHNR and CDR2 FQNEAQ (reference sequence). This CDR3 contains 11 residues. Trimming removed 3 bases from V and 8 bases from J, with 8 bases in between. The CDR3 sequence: CASSFGDQQYF. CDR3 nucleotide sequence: TGTGCCAGCAGCTTCGGGGACCAGCAGTACTTC.